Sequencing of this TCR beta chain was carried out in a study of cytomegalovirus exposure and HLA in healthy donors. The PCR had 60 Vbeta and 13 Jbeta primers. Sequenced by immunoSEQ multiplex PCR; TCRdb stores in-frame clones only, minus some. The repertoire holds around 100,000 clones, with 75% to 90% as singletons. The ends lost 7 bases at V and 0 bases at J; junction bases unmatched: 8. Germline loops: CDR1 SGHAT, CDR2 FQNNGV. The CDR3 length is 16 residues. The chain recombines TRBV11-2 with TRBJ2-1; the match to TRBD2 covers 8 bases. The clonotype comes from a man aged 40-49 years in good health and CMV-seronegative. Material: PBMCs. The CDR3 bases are TGTGCCAGCACTCACCCGGGACTAGTCTCCTACAATGAGCAGTTCTTC. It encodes CASTHPGLVSYNEQFF.